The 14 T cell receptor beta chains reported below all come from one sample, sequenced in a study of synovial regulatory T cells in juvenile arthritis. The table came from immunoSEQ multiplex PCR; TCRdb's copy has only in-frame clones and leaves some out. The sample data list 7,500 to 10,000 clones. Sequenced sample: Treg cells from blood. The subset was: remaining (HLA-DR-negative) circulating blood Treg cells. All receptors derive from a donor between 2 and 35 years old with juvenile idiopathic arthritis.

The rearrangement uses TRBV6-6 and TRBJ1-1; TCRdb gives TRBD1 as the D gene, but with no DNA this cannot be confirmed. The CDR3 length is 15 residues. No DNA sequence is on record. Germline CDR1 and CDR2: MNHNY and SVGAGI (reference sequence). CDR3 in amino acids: CASRRQGTLNTEAFF.

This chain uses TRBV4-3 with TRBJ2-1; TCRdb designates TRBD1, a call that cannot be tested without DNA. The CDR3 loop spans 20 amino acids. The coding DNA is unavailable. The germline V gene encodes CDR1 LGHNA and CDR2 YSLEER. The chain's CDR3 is CATSEGYRGRLRAGYNEQFF.

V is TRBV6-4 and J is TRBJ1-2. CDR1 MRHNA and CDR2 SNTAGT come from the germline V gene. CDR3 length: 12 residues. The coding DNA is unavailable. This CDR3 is CASSDGGDGYTF.

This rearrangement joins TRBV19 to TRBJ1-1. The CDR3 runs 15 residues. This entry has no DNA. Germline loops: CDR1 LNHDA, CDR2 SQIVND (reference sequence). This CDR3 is CASSFRLSLNTEAFF.

The CDR3 region is CASSSQGADNYGYTF. This chain uses TRBV4-3 with TRBJ1-2; without DNA, the TCRdb call of TRBD1 cannot be checked. Germline assignment: CDR1 LGHNA and CDR2 YSLEER. This CDR3 comprises 15 residues. No DNA has been recorded.

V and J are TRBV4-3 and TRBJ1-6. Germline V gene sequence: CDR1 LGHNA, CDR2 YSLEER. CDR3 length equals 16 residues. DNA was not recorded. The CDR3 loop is CASSEGVSSYNSPLHF.

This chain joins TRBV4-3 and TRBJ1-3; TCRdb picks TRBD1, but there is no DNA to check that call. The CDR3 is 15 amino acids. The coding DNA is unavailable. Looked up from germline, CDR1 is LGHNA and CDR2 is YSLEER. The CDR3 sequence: CASSQDLILRDIIYF.

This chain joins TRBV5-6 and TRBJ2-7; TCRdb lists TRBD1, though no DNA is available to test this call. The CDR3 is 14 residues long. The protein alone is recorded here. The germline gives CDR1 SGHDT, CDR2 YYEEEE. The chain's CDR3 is CASSLGVRHYEQYF.

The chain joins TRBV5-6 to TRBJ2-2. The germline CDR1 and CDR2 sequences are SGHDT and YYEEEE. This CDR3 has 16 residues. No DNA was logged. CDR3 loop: CASSLFGTSSTGELFF.

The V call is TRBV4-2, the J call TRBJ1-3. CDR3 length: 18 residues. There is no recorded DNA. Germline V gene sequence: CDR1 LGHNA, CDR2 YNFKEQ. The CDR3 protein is CASSQDFVQTGDGNTIYF.

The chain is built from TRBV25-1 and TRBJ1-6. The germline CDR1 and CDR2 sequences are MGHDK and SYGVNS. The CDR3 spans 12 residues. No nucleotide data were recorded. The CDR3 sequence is CASSEGVSPLHF.

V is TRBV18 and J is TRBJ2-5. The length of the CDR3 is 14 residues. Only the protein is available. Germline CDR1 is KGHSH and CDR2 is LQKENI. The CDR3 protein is CASSPRRGGETQYF.

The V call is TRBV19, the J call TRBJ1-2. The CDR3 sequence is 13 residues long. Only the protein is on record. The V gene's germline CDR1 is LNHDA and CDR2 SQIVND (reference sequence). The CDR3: CASSMAGNYGYTF.

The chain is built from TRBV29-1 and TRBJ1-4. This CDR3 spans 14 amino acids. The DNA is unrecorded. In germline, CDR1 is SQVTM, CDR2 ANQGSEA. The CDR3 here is CSVLPTWTNEKLFF.